What follows are 30 T cell receptor beta chains derived from one specimen sequenced in a study of early T cells in non-severe SARS-CoV-2 infection (dated by TCRdb to about 2021). Receptor libraries were prepared by 5' RACE. Sequencing instrument: NextSeq 500. The public reads were reanalyzed by TCRdb: fastp trimming at Q25, MiXCR alignment, in-frame beta chains only. For every CDR3 protein sequence, its rows merge into one entry that carries the most common genes and DNA. The sample table holds 86,000 or so distinct CDR3 sequences, of which more than 12% were seen once. Clones ranked in the top ten supply around 3% of the sample. The material sequenced was whole blood. The receptors stem from an adult who was a healthcare worker with PCR-confirmed SARS-CoV-2 infection or an uninfected control (not recorded which).

V and J are TRBV20-1 and TRBJ2-5; 10 bases line up with TRBD1. CDR3 length: 14 amino acids. V lost 6 bases and J lost 5; bases outside the gene matches: 9. The germline V gene has CDR1 DFQATT and CDR2 SNEGSKA (reference sequence). The chain's CDR3 is CSASGTGEFETQYF. In nucleotides, the CDR3 is TGCAGTGCATCGGGGACAGGGGAATTTGAGACCCAGTACTTC.

This clonotype was found many times. V usage is TRBV12-3 or TRBV12-4 and J usage is TRBJ1-5; D is ambiguous. CDR3 length: 13 amino acids. Trimming took 5 bases from V and 3 from J, leaving 8 bases between them. The CDR3 DNA reads as TGTGCCAGCAGTAGACAAGTCAATCAGCCCCAGCATTTT. This encodes CASSRQVNQPQHF.

In its sample, this clonotype was seen many times. The chain carries TRBV6-6 and TRBJ1-2; D ambiguous. The CDR3 is 14 amino acids. Between the trimmed V and J ends, which lost 5 bases and 2 bases, there was a span of 12 bases. Germline V gene lookup returns CDR1 MNHNY and CDR2 SVGAGI (reference sequence). CDR3 nucleotide sequence: TGTGCCAGCAGTCTGGACGGGATCAACTATGGCTACACCTTC. Its protein is CASSLDGINYGYTF.

This clonotype has a handful of counts. V is TRBV20-1 and J is TRBJ2-1; TRBD1 might be the D (5 bases). Per germline, CDR1 DFQATT and CDR2 SNEGSKA (reference sequence). This CDR3 is 13 amino acids long. With 3 bases removed from V and 6 bases from J, the gap between germline ends came to 12 bases. CDR3 bases: TGCAGTGCTAGGGCCCAGGGTTTCAATGAGCAGTTCTTC. It is translated as CSARAQGFNEQFF.

The chain is built from TRBV10-2 and TRBJ1-1, with TRBD1 matching 7 bases. V lost 3 bases, J lost 5 bases, and 9 bases stayed unmatched. CDR1 WSHSY and CDR2 SAAADI come from the germline V gene. The CDR3 is 15 residues long. The chain's CDR3 is CASSDPQGERTEAFF. The DNA for the CDR3 is TGCGCCAGCAGTGACCCGCAGGGGGAGAGGACTGAAGCTTTCTTT.

The chain employs TRBV23-1 and TRBJ2-1; TRBD2 matches 13 bases. TRBV23-1 is labeled an ORF, and its function is uncertain. Trimming at V came to 1 base and at J to 6 bases, leaving 24 bases not matched to a gene. CDR3 length: 23 residues. CDR3 DNA sequence: TGCGCCAGCAGTCAATACCTCGGGCACCCTCCGACCCGCGGACTAGCGGGAGTCAATGAGCAGTTCTTC. Protein product: CASSQYLGHPPTRGLAGVNEQFF.

By proportion, this clonotype is medium-sized. This chain links TRBV19 with TRBJ2-5; no firm D call. CDR1 LNHDA and CDR2 SQIVND come from the germline V gene (reference sequence). Between the trimmed V and J ends, which lost 7 bases and 5 bases, there was a span of 14 bases. The CDR3 has 13 amino acids. CDR3 bases: TGTGCCAGTATGGGTCCGCACGGGGAGACCCAGTACTTC. Residues: CASMGPHGETQYF.

In the case of this clonotype: A read error may be the cause here, since a much bigger clone is one base away. This chain connects TRBV19 to TRBJ2-7; 7 positions match TRBD2. The CDR3 spans 15 residues. Germline CDR1 LNHDA, CDR2 SQIVND (reference sequence). The CDR3 nucleotides read TGTGCCAGTAGTATCGGTGGCGGGAGCTCCTACGGGCAGTACTTC. It yields the protein CASSIGGGSSYGQYF.

The J gene is TRBJ1-5, the V gene TRBV16; D call uncertain. Germline V CDR1 and CDR2: KGHSY, FQNENV. The CDR3 runs to 12 residues. V gave up 3 bases and J gave up 5 bases, with 5 bases separating them. CDR3: CASSHSDQPQHF. The CDR3 nucleotides are TGTGCCAGCAGCCACAGTGATCAGCCCCAGCATTTT.

This sequence joins TRBV13 and TRBJ2-7, with D perhaps matching TRBD2 (6 bases). Trimming pared 2 bases from V and 5 bases from J, leaving 16 bases between. There are 15 residues in the CDR3. CDR1 is PRHDT and CDR2 is FYEKMQ in the germline V gene (reference sequence). The CDR3 is CASSLYPPGVHEQYF. The CDR3 nucleotides are TGTGCCAGCAGCTTATACCCTCCGGGAGTCCACGAGCAGTACTTC.

The chain links TRBV11-2 to TRBJ2-7; 8 nucleotides line up with TRBD2. Trimming removed 1 base from V and 7 bases from J; junction bases left unmatched: 9. Germline V gene lookup returns CDR1 SGHAT and CDR2 FQNNGV. This CDR3 region has 15 residues. The CDR3 DNA reads TGTGCCAGCAGCTTAGTCTCCGGGAGGGCCAGAGAGCAGTACTTC. Its translation is CASSLVSGRAREQYF.

The CDR3 sequence is CASSSSGSGQYF. The CDR3 DNA sequence: TGTGCCAGCAGCTCATCGGGGTCAGGGCAGTACTTC. V gene TRBV11-2 combines with J gene TRBJ2-7; D may be TRBD2 (5 bases). Looked up from germline, CDR1 is SGHAT and CDR2 is FQNNGV. The CDR3 has 12 residues. The ends were cut back, 4 bases at V and 9 bases at J, with 13 bases in the middle.

This clonotype was observed at least ten times. This chain connects TRBV13 to TRBJ1-1; possibly TRBD1 for D (5 bases). V gave up 5 bases and J gave up 7 bases, with 26 bases separating them. Germline V gene data show CDR1 as PRHDT and CDR2 as FYEKMQ (reference sequence). The CDR3 consists of 17 residues. Written as DNA, the CDR3 is TGTGCCAGCAGCCCCGACAGTTTCCAGGGCTCCCGAATTGAAGCTTTCTTT. Translating gives CASSPDSFQGSRIEAFF.

This clonotype appeared many times. The chain has TRBV7-2 and TRBJ2-1; D possibly matches TRBD1 or TRBD2 (5 bases each). In germline, CDR1 is SGHTA, CDR2 FQGNSA. CDR3 length: 14 residues. Deletions cut 3 bases from V and 2 bases from J, with 8 bases between. CDR3 loop: CASSLGRAYNEQFF. The DNA of the CDR3 is TGTGCCAGCAGCTTGGGACGGGCCTACAATGAGCAGTTCTTC.

In its sample, this clonotype was seen many times. Written as DNA, the CDR3 is TGCAGTGCTAGAGATTCCAAGACTAGCGGCCCCTACGAGCAGTACTTC. Encoded protein: CSARDSKTSGPYEQYF. The chain couples TRBV20-1 to TRBJ2-7; 9 bases are shared with TRBD2. Germline V gives CDR1 DFQATT, CDR2 SNEGSKA (reference sequence). With 0 bases clipped from V and 2 bases from J, the junction kept 8 bases outside the gene matches. The CDR3 length is 16 residues.

This clonotype was counted a few times. The rearrangement joins TRBV7-9 to TRBJ2-7; 13 bases are shared with TRBD2. V lost 4 bases and J lost 4; bases outside the gene matches: 7. The germline CDR1 and CDR2 sequences are SEHNR and FQNEAQ (reference sequence). The CDR3 sequence is 16 residues long. The CDR3 is CASSSAGLAGVYEQYF. Written as DNA, the CDR3 is TGTGCCAGCAGCTCCGCCGGACTAGCGGGAGTTTACGAGCAGTACTTC.

The genes are TRBV12-3 or TRBV12-4 and TRBJ2-2; no firm D call. This CDR3 has 16 amino acids. The V end was cut by 3 bases, the J end by 0 bases, with 11 bases between. DNA of the CDR3: TGTGCCAGCAGTTTTCGAGTCACCGCGAACACCGGGGAGCTGTTTTTT. It codes for CASSFRVTANTGELFF.

This clonotype showed up just a few times. The genes are TRBV6-5 and TRBJ2-1; D possibly corresponds to TRBD1 (5 bases). Germline V gene data show CDR1 as MNHEY and CDR2 as SVGAGI. Trimming stripped 2 bases from V and 6 bases from J, with 14 bases between. The CDR3 loop spans 15 amino acids. The CDR3 nucleotides read TGTGCCAGCAGTTACCGCAGGGAAGTGTTCAATGAGCAGTTCTTC. It is translated as CASSYRREVFNEQFF.

This clonotype was counted only a few times. The rearrangement links TRBV7-9 to TRBJ2-7; 8 bases line up with TRBD1. The J segment lost 1 base and the V segment lost 5 bases, leaving 7 bases of the junction unmatched. Germline assignment: CDR1 SEHNR and CDR2 FQNEAQ (reference sequence). The CDR3 has 15 amino acids. The CDR3 loop is CASSTPTGVSYEQYF. For the CDR3, the DNA is TGTGCCAGCAGCACTCCGACAGGGGTGTCCTACGAGCAGTACTTC.

The chain is built from TRBV20-1 and TRBJ1-2; D is perhaps TRBD1 (6 bases). With 6 bases removed from V and 2 bases from J, the gap between germline ends came to 19 bases. This CDR3 has 15 residues. Looked up from germline, CDR1 is DFQATT and CDR2 is SNEGSKA (reference sequence). In DNA, the CDR3 is TGCAGTGCAGACACCGGGACAAAGGGGAACTATGGCTACACCTTC. Translating gives CSADTGTKGNYGYTF.

This clonotype showed up many times. This chain connects TRBV5-1 to TRBJ2-1, with D maybe TRBD1 (6 bases). V was pared by 3 bases and J by 3 bases, with 13 bases between. CDR1 SGHRS and CDR2 YFSETQ come from the germline V gene. There are 15 residues in the CDR3. The CDR3 spells CASSYGQRIYNEQFF. The DNA for the CDR3 is TGCGCCAGCAGCTACGGACAGAGGATCTACAATGAGCAGTTCTTC.

This clonotype was observed a few times. The chain recombines TRBV9 with TRBJ2-7; TRBD2 is a possible D gene (6 bases). The length of the CDR3 is 16 residues. Germline V gives CDR1 SGDLS, CDR2 YYNGEE. Trimming removed 0 bases at V and 2 bases at J, with 15 bases between. The CDR3 nucleotides read TGTGCCAGCAGCGTAGCAGATAGCGGCCTAACCTACGAGCAGTACTTC. This sequence encodes CASSVADSGLTYEQYF.

At least ten counts were recorded for this clonotype. The rearrangement uses TRBV18 and TRBJ2-1; either TRBD1 or TRBD2 may fit D (5 bases each). With 3 bases removed from V and 1 base from J, the gap between germline ends came to 10 bases. The CDR3 is 15 amino acids. Germline CDR1 KGHSH, CDR2 LQKENI. The CDR3: CASSPRGDSYNEQFF. DNA of the CDR3: TGTGCCAGCTCACCCCGGGGCGATTCCTACAATGAGCAGTTCTTC.

There are a few counts of this clonotype. V and J are TRBV7-3 and TRBJ2-5; the D call may be TRBD1 or TRBD2 (5 bases each). Germline-derived CDR1 and CDR2 are SGHTA and FQGTGA. The CDR3 length is 15 residues. Trimming cost V 5 bases and J 3 bases, with 16 bases left between them. The CDR3: CASSQSGTSKETQYF. The CDR3 coding sequence is TGTGCCAGCAGCCAATCCGGGACCAGTAAAGAGACCCAGTACTTC.

Only a few counts were recorded for this clonotype. The V gene is TRBV9, the J gene TRBJ2-7; 7 bases are a match to TRBD1. The junction had 8 bases not matched to a gene; V was cut back by 4 bases and J by 7 bases. The germline gives CDR1 SGDLS, CDR2 YYNGEE. The CDR3 contains 13 residues. The CDR3 region is CASSFTTGNEQYF. In DNA, the CDR3 is TGTGCCAGCAGCTTCACGACAGGGAATGAGCAGTACTTC.

This clonotype was found many times. This sequence joins TRBV6-1 and TRBJ1-1, with no clear D. CDR3 size: 14 residues. Looked up from germline, CDR1 is MNHNS and CDR2 is SASEGT. V shed 4 bases and J shed 1 base, with 10 bases lying between them. The CDR3 protein is CASSAGPRNTEAFF. DNA of the CDR3: TGTGCCAGCAGTGCTGGACCCAGGAACACTGAAGCTTTCTTT.

The V gene is TRBV13, the J gene TRBJ1-1; D is unresolved. Germline CDR1 and CDR2: PRHDT and FYEKMQ (reference sequence). The CDR3 extends over 12 amino acids. V lost 1 base, J lost 6 bases, and 6 bases lay in between. The CDR3 spells CASSLVTAEAFF. The CDR3 DNA reads TGTGCCAGCAGCTTAGTTACGGCTGAAGCTTTCTTT. The whole variable domain, remainder taken from reference TRBV13 and TRBJ1-1, is AAGVIQSPRHLIKEKRETATLKCYPIPRHDTVYWYQQGPGQDPQFLISFYEKMQSDKGSIPDRFSAQQFSDYHSELNMSSLELGDSALYFCASSLVTAEAFFGQGTRLTVV.

This clonotype came up a few times. The rearrangement joins TRBV15 to TRBJ2-1; the D gene is possibly TRBD1 (5 bases). CDR1 is LNHNV, CDR2 YYDKDF, per germline (reference sequence). The CDR3 is 16 residues long. V shed 1 base and J shed 5 bases, with 15 bases lying between them. This chain's CDR3 is CATSRGQPGRNNEQFF. The CDR3 DNA sequence: TGTGCCACCAGCAGAGGACAGCCCGGACGAAACAATGAGCAGTTCTTC.

This clonotype occurred many times. The rearrangement uses TRBV11-3 and TRBJ2-2, with D perhaps being TRBD1 or TRBD2 (6 bases each). Germline-derived CDR1 and CDR2 are SGHNT and YENEEA. CDR3 size: 15 residues. Trimming stripped 0 bases from V and 4 bases from J, with 9 bases between. CDR3 residues: CASSLDRGPTGELFF. The CDR3 DNA reads TGTGCCAGCAGCTTAGATCGGGGGCCCACCGGGGAGCTGTTTTTT.

The chain is built from TRBV18 and TRBJ2-3; D is perhaps TRBD2 (6 bases). V lost 2 bases, J lost 3 bases, and 12 bases lay in between. The germline V gene encodes CDR1 KGHSH and CDR2 LQKENI. This CDR3 has 15 residues. In nucleotides, the CDR3 is TGTGCCAGCTCACCAACTAGCACAACGACAGATACGCAGTATTTT. Its translation: CASSPTSTTTDTQYF.